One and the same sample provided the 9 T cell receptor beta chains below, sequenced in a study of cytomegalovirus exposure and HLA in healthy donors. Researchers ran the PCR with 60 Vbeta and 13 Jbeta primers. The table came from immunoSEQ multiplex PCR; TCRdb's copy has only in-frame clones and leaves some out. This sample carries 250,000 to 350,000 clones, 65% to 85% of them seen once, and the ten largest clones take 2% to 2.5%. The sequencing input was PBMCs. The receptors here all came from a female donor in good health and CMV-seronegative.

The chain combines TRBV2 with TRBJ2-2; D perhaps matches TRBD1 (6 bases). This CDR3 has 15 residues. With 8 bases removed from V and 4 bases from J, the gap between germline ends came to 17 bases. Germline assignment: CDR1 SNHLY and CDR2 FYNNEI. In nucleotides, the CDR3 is TGTGCCAGCGGGGGAACAGGGTTGGGCACCGGGGAGCTGTTTTTT. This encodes CASGGTGLGTGELFF.

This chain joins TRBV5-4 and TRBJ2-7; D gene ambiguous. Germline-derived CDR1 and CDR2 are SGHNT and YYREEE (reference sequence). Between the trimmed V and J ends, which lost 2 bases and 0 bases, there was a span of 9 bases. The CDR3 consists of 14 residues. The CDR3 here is CASSLHPYSYEQYF. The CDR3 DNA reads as TGTGCCAGCAGCTTACACCCGTACTCCTACGAGCAGTACTTC.

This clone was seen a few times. The CDR3 sequence is CSALLYEQYF. The CDR3 DNA reads TGCAGTGCTCTACTTTACGAGCAGTACTTC. V and J are TRBV20-1 and TRBJ2-7; the D is unclear. CDR1 and CDR2 from the germline V gene are DFQATT and SNEGSKA (reference sequence). V dropped 5 bases and J dropped 4 bases, with 6 bases sitting between them. This CDR3 has 10 residues.

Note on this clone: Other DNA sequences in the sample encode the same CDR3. Here the CDR3 DNA reads TGTGCCAGCTCACCACCATCTGTGAACACTGAAGCTTTCTTT. It yields the protein CASSPPSVNTEAFF. The V call is TRBV18, the J call TRBJ1-1; D not certain. CDR1 is KGHSH and CDR2 is LQKENI in the germline V gene. Trimming stripped 0 bases from V and 0 bases from J, with 5 bases between. This CDR3 is built from 14 residues.

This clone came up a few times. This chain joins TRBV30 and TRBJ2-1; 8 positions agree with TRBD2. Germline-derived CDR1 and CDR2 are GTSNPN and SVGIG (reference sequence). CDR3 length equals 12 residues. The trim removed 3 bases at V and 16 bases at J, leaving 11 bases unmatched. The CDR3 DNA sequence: TGTGCCTGGAGCCGACCGGGAGGGTCACAATTCTTC. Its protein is CAWSRPGGSQFF.

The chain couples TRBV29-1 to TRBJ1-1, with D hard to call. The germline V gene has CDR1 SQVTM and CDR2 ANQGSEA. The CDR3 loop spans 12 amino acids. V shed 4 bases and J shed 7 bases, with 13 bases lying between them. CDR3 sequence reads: CSVGKGGLEAFF. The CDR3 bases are TGCAGCGTTGGAAAAGGCGGACTTGAAGCTTTCTTT.

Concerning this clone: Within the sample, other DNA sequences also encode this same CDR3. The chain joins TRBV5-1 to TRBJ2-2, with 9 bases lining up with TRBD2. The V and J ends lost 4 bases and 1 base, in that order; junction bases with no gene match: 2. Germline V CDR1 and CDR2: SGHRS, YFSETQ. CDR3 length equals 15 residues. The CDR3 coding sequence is TGCGCCAGCAGCCTGACTAGCGGGAACACCGGGGAGCTGTTTTTT. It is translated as CASSLTSGNTGELFF.

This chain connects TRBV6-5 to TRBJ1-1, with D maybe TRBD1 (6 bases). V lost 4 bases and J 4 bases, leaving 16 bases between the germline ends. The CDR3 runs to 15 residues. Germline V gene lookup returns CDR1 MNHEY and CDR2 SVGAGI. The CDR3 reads CASSSFHREGTEAFF. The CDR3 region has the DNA TGTGCCAGCAGTTCCTTTCACAGGGAGGGCACTGAAGCTTTCTTT.

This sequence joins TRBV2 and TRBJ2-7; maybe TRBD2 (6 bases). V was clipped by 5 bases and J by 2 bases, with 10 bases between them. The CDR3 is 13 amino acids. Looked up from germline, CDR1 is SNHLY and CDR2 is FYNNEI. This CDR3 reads CASSWDLAYEQYF. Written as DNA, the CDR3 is TGTGCCAGCAGTTGGGACTTGGCCTACGAGCAGTACTTC.